This T cell receptor beta chain was obtained from a study of graft-versus-host responses after intestinal transplantation (dated by TCRdb to the early 2020s). For context, the study as a whole: The transplants that recipients received were multivisceral, liver-intestinal, or isolated intestinal. After intestinal transplantation, graft-versus-host and host-versus-graft alloreactive T cell clones in the graft, circulation and bone marrow were tracked using bulk TCR-beta CDR3 sequencing. Rather than being sequenced by the commercial service, samples from a few later patients were sequenced in-house on an Illumina MiSeq and processed with MiXCR. Of the 20 to 25 intestinal transplant recipients enrolled in the cohort, one of whom was a retransplant, a few patients without pretransplant specimens were excluded. Alloreactive clones were identified by sequencing pre-transplant mixed lymphocyte reaction products and comparing them with unstimulated pre-transplant donor and recipient T cells. Every recipient was given anti-thymocyte globulin induction, followed by roughly 3 years of maintenance tacrolimus and steroids. A peak of at least 4% donor T cells among recipient peripheral blood mononuclear cells was the definition used for donor T cell macrochimerism.

This clone has only one observation. No antigen is known for it. Base qualities are not recorded, but no much larger clone differs from it by a single base. The paper as a whole reports these results and caveats: GvH clones were found in recipient bone marrow, and some of the GvH clones appeared earlier in ileal mucosa or blood, which is consistent with an intestinal mucosal origin. In patients with donor T cell macrochimerism, the allografts had high GvH to HvG T cell clonal ratios. Early after transplant, peak levels of circulating GvH clones were associated with declines in HvG clones. Conclusions were limited by the relatively low number and heterogeneity of intestinal transplant patients.

The time point label, as the study defines it: cells obtained before transplantation from donor or recipient. CD3+CD4+ and CD3+CD8+ populations were FACS-sorted from unstimulated pre-transplant donor and recipient cells taken from spleen or lymph nodes. The receptor library was made with the immunoSEQ multiplex PCR assay. In most patients, genomic DNA was isolated using the Qiagen DNeasy Blood and Tissue Kit and sent frozen to Adaptive Biotechnologies for TCR sequencing. For most patients, high-throughput TCR-beta CDR3 sequencing of genomic DNA was performed by Adaptive Biotechnologies. For the original study's pipeline: Adaptive's ImmunoSEQ software supplied the TCR sequencing data for 18 patients, while MiXCR and VDJtools were used to process a few other patients. To correct CD4 versus CD8 sorting errors, any sequence found in both subsets at a frequency ratio below 5:1 was removed. CDR3 nucleotide sequences shared between donor and recipient were removed because the origin of such sequences could not be assigned. To be classed as alloreactive, a clone needed at least 2-fold expansion over unstimulated cells and a minimum CFSE-low frequency of 0.002% (template counts) or 0.001% (read counts). A clone was considered mappable if detected in the sequenced pre-transplant spleen, lymph node, or MLR CFSE-low populations of the donor or recipient. Cumulative frequency of alloreactive clones was calculated as a percentage of all sequences weighted by copy number. The source is immuneACCESS, and TCRdb retained only in-frame sequences with V and J called. Part of the clones is not carried over; for the studies checked, unresolved V genes explain less than half of this, and the remainder is unexplained. The V and J calls and the clone size are those of that table, but D and trimming were determined from the DNA. Present in this sample are tens of thousands of clones, 85% to 95% of which were seen just once. The ten largest clones capture around 1.1% of the sample.

The sequence was obtained from a human donor who was the organ donor for an intestinal transplant. The sequencing here drew on unstimulated CD8+ T cells sorted from spleen or lymph node cells, taken before transplant.

The DNA is as follows: TGTGCCAGTAGTCCATATCAGGGGCGTGACGAGCAGTACTTC. Protein translation: CASSPYQGRDEQYF. The receptor chain draws on TRBV19 and TRBJ2-7; TRBD1 is possibly the D segment (6 matching bases). V is clipped by 5 bases and J by 5 bases, and the sequence between their germline boundaries is 16 bases long. The CDR3 goes from the cysteine to the phenylalanine over 14 residues. CDR3 DNA only is kept here, 42 bases in frame from base 1. The germline V gene (reference sequence) gives CDR1 as LNHDA and CDR2 as SQIVND.